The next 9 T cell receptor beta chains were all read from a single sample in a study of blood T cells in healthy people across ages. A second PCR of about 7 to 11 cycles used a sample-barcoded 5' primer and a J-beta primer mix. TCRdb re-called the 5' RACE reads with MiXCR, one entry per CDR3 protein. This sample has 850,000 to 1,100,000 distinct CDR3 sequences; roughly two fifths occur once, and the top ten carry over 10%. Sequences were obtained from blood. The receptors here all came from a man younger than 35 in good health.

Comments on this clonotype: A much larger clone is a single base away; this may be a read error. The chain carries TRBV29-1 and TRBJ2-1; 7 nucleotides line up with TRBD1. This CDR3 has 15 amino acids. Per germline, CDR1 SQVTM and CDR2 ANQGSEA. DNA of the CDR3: TGCAGCGTTGAGACCCCTGGGACAGCATACAATGTGCAGTTCTTC. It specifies CSVETPGTAYNVQFF.

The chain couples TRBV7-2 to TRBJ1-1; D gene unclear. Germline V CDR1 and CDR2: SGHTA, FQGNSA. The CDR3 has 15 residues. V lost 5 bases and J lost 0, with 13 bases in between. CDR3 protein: CASSPQSFMNTEAFF. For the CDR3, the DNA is TGTGCCAGCAGCCCACAGAGTTTTATGAACACTGAAGCTTTCTTT.

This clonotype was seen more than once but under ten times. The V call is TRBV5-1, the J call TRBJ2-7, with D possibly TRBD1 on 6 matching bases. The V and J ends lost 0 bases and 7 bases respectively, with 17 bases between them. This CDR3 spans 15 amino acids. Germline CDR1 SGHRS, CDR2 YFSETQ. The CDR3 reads CASSLDPTGSNEQYF. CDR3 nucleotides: TGCGCCAGCAGCTTGGACCCCACAGGGTCCAATGAGCAGTACTTC.

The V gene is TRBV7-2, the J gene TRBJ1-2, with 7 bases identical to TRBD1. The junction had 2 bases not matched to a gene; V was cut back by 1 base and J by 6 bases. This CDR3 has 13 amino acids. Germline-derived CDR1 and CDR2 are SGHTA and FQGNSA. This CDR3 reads CASSLGRGDGYTF. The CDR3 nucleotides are TGTGCCAGCAGCTTAGGCAGGGGGGATGGCTACACCTTC.

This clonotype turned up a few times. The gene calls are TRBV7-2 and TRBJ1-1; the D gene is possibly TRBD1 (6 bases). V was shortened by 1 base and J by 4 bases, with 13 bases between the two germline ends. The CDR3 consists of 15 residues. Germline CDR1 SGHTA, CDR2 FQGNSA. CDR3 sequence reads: CASSLERGVGTEAFF. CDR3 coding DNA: TGTGCCAGCAGCTTAGAAAGGGGGGTAGGCACTGAAGCTTTCTTT.

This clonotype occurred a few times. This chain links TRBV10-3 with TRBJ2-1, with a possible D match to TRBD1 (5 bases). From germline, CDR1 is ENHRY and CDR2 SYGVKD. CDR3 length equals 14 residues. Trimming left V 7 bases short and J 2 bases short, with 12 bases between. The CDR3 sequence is CAINQGGPYNEQFF. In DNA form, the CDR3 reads TGTGCCATCAACCAGGGTGGCCCCTACAATGAGCAGTTCTTC.

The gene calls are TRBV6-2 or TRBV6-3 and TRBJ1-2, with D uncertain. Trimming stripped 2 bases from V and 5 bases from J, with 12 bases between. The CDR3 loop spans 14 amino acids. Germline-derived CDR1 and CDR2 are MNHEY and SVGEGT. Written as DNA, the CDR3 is TGTGCCAGCAGTTACCAGGACGGGAGATATGGCTACACCTTC. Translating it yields CASSYQDGRYGYTF.

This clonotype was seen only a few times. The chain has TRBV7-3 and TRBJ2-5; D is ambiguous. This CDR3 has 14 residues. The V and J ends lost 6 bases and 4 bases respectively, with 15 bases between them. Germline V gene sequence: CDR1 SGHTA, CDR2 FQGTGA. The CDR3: CASSRDPFGETQYF. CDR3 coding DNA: TGTGCCAGCAGTCGTGATCCATTTGGAGAGACCCAGTACTTC.

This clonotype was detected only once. The CDR3 DNA reads as TGTGCCAGCAGCTTAGGAATGGGTATAAGTTCGGAAGCTTTCTTT. This translates into CASSLGMGISSEAFF. The V call is TRBV7-2, the J call TRBJ1-1; D is ambiguous. The CDR3 is 15 residues long. Trimming cost V 1 base and J 8 bases, with 17 bases left between them. Looked up from germline, CDR1 is SGHTA and CDR2 is FQGNSA. Combining the CDR3 with reference TRBV7-2 and TRBJ1-1 gives the whole variable domain GAGVSQSPSNKVTEKGKDVELRCDPISGHTALYWYRQSLGQGLEFLIYFQGNSAPDKSGLPSDRFSAERTGGSVSTLTIQRTQQEDSAVYLCASSLGMGISSEAFFGQGTRLTVV.